This TCR beta chain appears in the sequencing data of a study of OX40 agonist ivuxolimab in advanced cancers. Overall study results and limits: Patients who responded partially at 0.1-3.0 mg/kg showed clonal expansion ranking among the lowest. Some nonresponders additionally presented with little normalized T-cell clonal expansion.

Trimming removed 4 bases from V and 0 bases from J, with 12 bases in between. CDR1 is SGDLS, CDR2 YYNGEE, per germline. The CDR3 totals 15 residues. Worth noting for this clone: The antigen is unknown.

Profiling relied on immunoSEQ multiplex PCR, and the TCRdb table lists in-frame clones only, not all of them. In the table there are fewer than 85,000 clones, more than 75% of which are singletons. The sequence was obtained from an adult with an advanced solid tumor such as melanoma, head and neck, liver or kidney cancer. The material was CD4+ or CD8+ T cells sorted from blood, obtained in a trial of the OX40 agonist ivuxolimab. The chain uses TRBV9 and TRBJ2-3; a weak D match, TRBD2 (5 bases). The CDR3 nucleotides read TGTGCCAGCAGCCAAAAGGGCGGGAGCACAGATACGCAGTATTTT. It is translated as CASSQKGGSTDTQYF.